This record concerns one T cell receptor (beta chain) sequence. Its antigen is still unknown. Per-base quality was not reported, and no clone a single base away is much larger than it. The sample is drawn from a study of long-term antiretroviral therapy in people with HIV (dated by TCRdb to the early 2020s). General notes on the study: The earliest samples were collected approximately a decade before the 2015 WHO recommendation for immediate ART, a period when ART was typically delayed until CD4 counts fell. A retrospective serial study tested whether ART initiation and durable HIV suppression were associated with changes in peripheral blood TRB repertoire composition and diversity. A total of about 180 cryopreserved PBMC samples were contributed to the cohort by 30 adults with confirmed HIV infection, with samples collected serially over a mean of about 6 years (range 1-12). Of the 25 to 30 participants with HIV, roughly 10 were female. No cross-contamination during QIAcube processing turned up in test extractions that ran a monoclonal T-cell line alongside some 34 polyclonal samples. Study-wide findings and limitations: At every time point, the repertoire was dominated by expanded TRB clones first identified before ART initiation, although this dominance fluctuated and, in many PLHIV, declined after ART. Since PBMC availability was limited, sequencing covered only the TCR beta chain, with no alpha chain pairing. The samples were dated from about 2004 to 2018, and the ART regimens that were used may be less effective than current ART regimens. Because pre-ART samples had limited cell numbers, profiling was done on unsorted PBMC rather than on sorted CD4+ and CD8+ T cells. Narrower CDR3 length ranges were observed in HIV repertoires than in controls, and an antigen-experienced repertoire with only a slight naive shift after ART was suggested by the network structure. ART initiation was associated with a significant increase in TRB diversity, but diversity stayed significantly below transplant donor controls even after long-term ART. No data were available on ART adherence, viral resistance or therapy changes, limiting inferences about post-ART repertoire changes.

The immunoSEQ hsTCRB v3.0 assay was used at survey level resolution to sequence the TRB variable region. The target sequencing depth for TRB was roughly 40,000-50,000 T-cell genomes per sample. Pooled TRB libraries were sequenced on an Illumina MiSeq with a v3 150-cycle kit. The source study handled its data this way. Repertoire analysis was performed in R inside a reproducible Nextflow workflow that covered QC, data transformation and analysis. LymphoSeq2, an R package for exploring AIRR-Seq data, was used to implement custom analyses. Several samples that yielded fewer than 5000 total TRB sequences were excluded, so that 150 to 200 HIV repertoires were analyzed. Of the 180 to 200 retained HIV repertoires, 55 to 60 were collected before and 120 to 130 after ART initiation. Each repertoire was downsampled to 5000 TRB nucleotide sequences, and summary statistics were averaged across 100 downsampling iterations. The analysis kept only TRB sequences whose CDR3 regions were at least seven amino acids long. A Shannon entropy-derived clonality score and the Gini coefficient were used to measure diversity. In the repertoire networks, any two of the top 5000 CDR3 amino acid sequences were linked whenever the two sequences differed by an edit distance of one. For TRB CDR3 amino acid sequences, antigen specificity groups and MHC restriction were predicted with GLIPH2. Known CMV, EBV, HIV or tissue antigen associations were flagged by matching CDR3 amino acid sequences against VDJdb and McPAS-TCR. Pre-ART, post-ART and control groups were compared with Wilcoxon signed-rank tests and Holm-Bonferroni correction. TCRdb provides this immuneACCESS table in a form limited to in-frame rearrangements. Some clones are lacking; in checked studies, under half of them reflect an unresolved V gene, and why the rest are absent is not known. That table supplies the V and J calls and clone size; D and trimming were determined from the DNA. The sample records over 15,000 clones, 75% to 90% of which are singletons. More than 7.5% of the sample lies in the top ten.

Inclusion was restricted to participants for whom at least one PBMC sample before ART initiation and at least two post-ART samples were available. All participants with HIV were treated in the United States of America. Before DNA extraction, cryopreserved samples of roughly 0.9-11 million PBMC were thawed and then washed. At the time of the earliest PBMC sample, participants with HIV were aged between roughly 20 and 60 years. PBMC samples from each participant spanned 1-4 timepoints before ART initiation and 2-8 timepoints after ART initiation, with a median of 7 samples. For every participant, serial HIV viral load, CD4+ T-cell count, ART history and demographic data were obtained. Genomic DNA was extracted from unsorted PBMC with a Qiagen kit on a QIAcube, processed in batches of 12 samples. This TCR came from a man aged 50 to 59 with HIV. The sequenced sample was unsorted PBMCs, obtained 4.2 years after starting antiretroviral therapy.

The CDR3 amino acid sequence is: CASSKTSSYEQYF. The nucleotide sequence reads as follows: TGTGCCAGCAGCAAGACTAGTTCCTACGAGCAGTACTTC. Recombination linked TRBV6-1 to TRBJ2-7, with TRBD2 tentatively as D gene (6 bases match). In the germline V gene, CDR1 corresponds to MNHNS and CDR2 to SASEGT. The junction shows trimming of 6 bases on V and 1 base on J, plus 10 bases between the germline ends. From the cysteine up to the phenylalanine, the CDR3 has a length of 13 residues. The kept DNA is CDR3 alone, 39 bases in frame from the first base.